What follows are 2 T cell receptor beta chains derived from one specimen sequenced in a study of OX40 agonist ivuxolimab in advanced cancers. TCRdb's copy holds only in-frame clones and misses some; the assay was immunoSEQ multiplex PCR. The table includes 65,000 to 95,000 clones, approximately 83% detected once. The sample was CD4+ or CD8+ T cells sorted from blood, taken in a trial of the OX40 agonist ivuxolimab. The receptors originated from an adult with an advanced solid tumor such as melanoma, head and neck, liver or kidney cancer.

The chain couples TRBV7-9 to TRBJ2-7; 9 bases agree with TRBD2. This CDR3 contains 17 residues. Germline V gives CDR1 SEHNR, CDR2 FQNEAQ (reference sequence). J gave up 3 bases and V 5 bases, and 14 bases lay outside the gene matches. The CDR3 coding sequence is TGTGCCAGCAGCCCCCCCGCGGGGCTAGCGGGGTACTACGAGCAGTACTTC. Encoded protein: CASSPPAGLAGYYEQYF.

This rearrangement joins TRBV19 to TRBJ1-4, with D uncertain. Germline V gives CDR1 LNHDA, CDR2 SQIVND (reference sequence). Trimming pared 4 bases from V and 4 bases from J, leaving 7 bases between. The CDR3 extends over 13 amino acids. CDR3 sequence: CASSTLDNEKLFF. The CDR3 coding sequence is TGTGCCAGTAGTACCCTCGATAATGAAAAACTGTTTTTT.